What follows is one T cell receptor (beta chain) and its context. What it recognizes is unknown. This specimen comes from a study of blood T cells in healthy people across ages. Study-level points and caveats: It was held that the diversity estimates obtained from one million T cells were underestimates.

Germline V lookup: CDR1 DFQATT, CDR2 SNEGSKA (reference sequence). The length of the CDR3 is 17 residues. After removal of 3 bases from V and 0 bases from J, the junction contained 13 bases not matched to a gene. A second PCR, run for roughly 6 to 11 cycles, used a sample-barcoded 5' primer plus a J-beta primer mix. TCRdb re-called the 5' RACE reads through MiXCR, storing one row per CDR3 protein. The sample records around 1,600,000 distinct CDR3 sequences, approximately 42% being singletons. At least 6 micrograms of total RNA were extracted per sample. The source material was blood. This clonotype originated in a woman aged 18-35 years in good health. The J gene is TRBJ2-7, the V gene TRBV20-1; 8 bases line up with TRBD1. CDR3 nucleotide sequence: TGCAGTGCTAGTTACCGCAGGGGGCGTTTCATCTCCTACGAGCAGTACTTC. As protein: CSASYRRGRFISYEQYF.